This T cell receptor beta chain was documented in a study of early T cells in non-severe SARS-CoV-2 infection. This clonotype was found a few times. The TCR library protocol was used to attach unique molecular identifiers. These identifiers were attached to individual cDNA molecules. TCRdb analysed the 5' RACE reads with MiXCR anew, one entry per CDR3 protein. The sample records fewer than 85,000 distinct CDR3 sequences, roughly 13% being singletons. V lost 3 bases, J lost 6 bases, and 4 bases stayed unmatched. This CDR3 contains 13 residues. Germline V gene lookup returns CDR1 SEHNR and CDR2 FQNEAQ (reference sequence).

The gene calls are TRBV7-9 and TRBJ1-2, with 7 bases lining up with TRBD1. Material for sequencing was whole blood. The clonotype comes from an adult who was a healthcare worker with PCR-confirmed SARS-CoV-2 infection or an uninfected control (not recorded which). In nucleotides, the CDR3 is TGTGCCAGCAGCTTTTTAGGGGGCGATGGCTACACCTTC. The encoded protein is CASSFLGGDGYTF.